A single sample gave rise to the 5 T cell receptor beta chains below, sequenced in a study of early T cells in non-severe SARS-CoV-2 infection. TCRdb itself ran the 5' RACE reads through MiXCR, one entry per CDR3 protein. The sample contains tens of thousands of distinct CDR3 sequences, about 14% of which appear only once. Sequencing was performed on whole blood. The receptors were gathered from an adult who was a healthcare worker with PCR-confirmed SARS-CoV-2 infection or an uninfected control (not recorded which).

The rearrangement links TRBV11-2 to TRBJ2-3; a weak D match, TRBD2 (6 bases). V lost 6 bases and J lost 0, with 13 bases in between. CDR3 length: 15 amino acids. CDR1 and CDR2 (germline): SGHAT, FQNNGV. The CDR3 sequence is CASSFSGGSTDTQYF. In nucleotides, the CDR3 is TGTGCCAGCAGTTTCTCCGGGGGAAGCACAGATACGCAGTATTTT.

The chain combines TRBV6-1 with TRBJ1-2; 7 positions match TRBD1. The CDR3 loop spans 14 amino acids. In germline, CDR1 is MNHNS, CDR2 SASEGT. Trimming took 2 bases from V and 4 from J; bases not matched to a gene: 4. The CDR3 spells CASSELSGGYGYTF. In DNA form, the CDR3 reads TGTGCCAGCAGTGAACTGTCAGGGGGCTATGGCTACACCTTC.

The chain carries TRBV4-1 and TRBJ2-1; TRBD1 might be the D (6 bases). Trimming pared 3 bases from V and 0 bases from J, leaving 15 bases between. Germline loops: CDR1 MGHRA, CDR2 YSYEKL. This CDR3 region has 17 residues. Here the CDR3 DNA reads TGCGCCAGCAGCCATCCCTCGAGAGGGGGCTCCTACAATGAGCAGTTCTTC. Its protein product is CASSHPSRGGSYNEQFF.

Worth noting for this clonotype: The junction does not match germline at one end; this may be a read error. The genes are TRBV2 and TRBJ2-1; 10 bases align to TRBD2. The germline CDR1 and CDR2 sequences are SNHLY and FYNNEI. The CDR3 is made up of 11 amino acids. The CDR3 coding sequence is TGTGCCAGCACCCAAGCGGGGGGGCAGCCCTTC. Its translation: CASTQAGGQPF.

This clonotype was observed a handful of times. The chain uses TRBV12-3 or TRBV12-4 and TRBJ1-2, with D unclear. V was trimmed by 3 bases and J by 6 bases, leaving 8 bases between them. The CDR3 runs 12 residues. The CDR3 loop is CASSFQGHGYTF. The CDR3 nucleotides read TGTGCCAGCAGTTTCCAAGGGCATGGCTACACCTTC.